The 30 T cell receptor beta chains below come from one sample, sequenced in a study of identical twins. TCRdb re-called the 5' RACE reads through MiXCR, storing one row per CDR3 protein. The data show under 800,000 distinct CDR3 sequences, less than 25% seen once. These records were also assigned to another study, of T cells expressing NK-cell markers.

Sequencing was done on a sample of PBMCs. All receptors come from a woman aged 18-30 years in good health.

This clonotype was seen many times. The chain is built from TRBV27 and TRBJ2-5; 13 bases fit TRBD2. Germline V gives CDR1 MNHEY, CDR2 SMNVEV (reference sequence). CDR3 length: 14 amino acids. Losses at the gene ends were 5 bases for V and 5 bases for J; bases not matched to a gene: 2. CDR3 amino acids: CASSRTSGSETQYF. The CDR3 bases are TGTGCCAGCAGTCGGACTAGCGGGAGTGAGACCCAGTACTTC.

The rearrangement links TRBV10-3 to TRBJ2-2, with TRBD2 matching 8 bases. V lost 6 bases to trimming and J lost 6 bases; unmatched junction nucleotides: 9. Germline loops: CDR1 ENHRY, CDR2 SYGVKD. The CDR3 covers 15 residues. CDR3: CAISDPGLGAGELFF. The CDR3, as DNA: TGTGCCATCAGCGACCCGGGACTAGGTGCCGGGGAGCTGTTTTTT.

In its sample, this clonotype was seen a few times. The rearrangement joins TRBV25-1 to TRBJ2-5, with a weak D call TRBD1 (7 bases). Germline assignment: CDR1 MGHDK and CDR2 SYGVNS. Trimming removed 4 bases at V and 2 bases at J, with 14 bases between. The length of the CDR3 is 15 residues. The CDR3 DNA follows: TGTGCCAGCAGTGTGCAGGGGGGCGGGCAAGAGACCCAGTACTTC. It encodes CASSVQGGGQETQYF. Full variable domain (rest looked up from reference TRBV25-1 and TRBJ2-5): EADIYQTPRYLVIGTGKKITLECSQTMGHDKMYWYQQDPGMELHLIHYSYGVNSTEKGDLSSESTVSRIRTEHFPLTLESARPSHTSQYLCASSVQGGGQETQYFGPGTRLLVL.

This clonotype was counted a few times. This sequence joins TRBV6-1 and TRBJ1-5; 8 bases align to TRBD1. Germline trimming cut 6 bases from V and 2 bases from J; bases unmatched to any gene: 6. This CDR3 is 15 amino acids long. Germline V gene lookup returns CDR1 MNHNS and CDR2 SASEGT. The CDR3: CASRSGQGGNQPQHF. CDR3 in DNA: TGTGCCAGCAGATCCGGACAGGGAGGCAATCAGCCCCAGCATTTT.

The gene calls are TRBV25-1 and TRBJ2-5; D is uncertain. There are 12 residues in the CDR3. Trimming left V 3 bases short and J 9 bases short, with 11 bases between. Germline lookup yields CDR1 MGHDK and CDR2 SYGVNS. The CDR3 DNA reads TGTGCCAGCAGTGACTCCGTACGGGCCCAGTACTTC. Translating gives CASSDSVRAQYF.

This clonotype came up many times. The V call is TRBV7-2, the J call TRBJ2-7; D gene ambiguous. Trimming removed 5 bases from V and 0 bases from J, with 14 bases in between. CDR3 length equals 15 residues. Germline-derived CDR1 and CDR2 are SGHTA and FQGNSA. In DNA form, the CDR3 reads TGTGCCAGCAGCCTAACGAGAATTGGCTCCTACGAGCAGTACTTC. Translated: CASSLTRIGSYEQYF.

This clonotype was counted a single time. The V and J genes are TRBV14 and TRBJ2-1, with D hard to call. Germline V gives CDR1 SGHDN, CDR2 FVKESK. The CDR3 extends over 14 amino acids. Trimming took 5 bases from V and 6 from J, leaving 14 bases between them. The CDR3 coding sequence is TGTGCCAGCAGCGCTGGATGGACCCCCAATGAGCAGTTCTTC. Translating gives CASSAGWTPNEQFF.

The chain has TRBV20-1 and TRBJ2-2; 12 bases line up with TRBD2. Looked up from germline, CDR1 is DFQATT and CDR2 is SNEGSKA (reference sequence). The ends lost 2 bases at V and 4 bases at J; junction bases unmatched: 8. The CDR3 contains 17 residues. The CDR3 nucleotides read TGCAGTGCTAGAAACCCTAGCGGGAGGGCCTCCACCGGGGAGCTGTTTTTT. This sequence encodes CSARNPSGRASTGELFF.

Notes on this clonotype: Because the CDR3 is missing its conserved closing phenylalanine or tryptophan, this is likely a read error. The gene calls are TRBV19 and TRBJ2-7; TRBD2 aligns across 12 bases. This CDR3 contains 16 residues. With 3 bases clipped from V and 5 bases from J, the junction kept 8 bases outside the gene matches. From germline, CDR1 is LNHDA and CDR2 SQIVND (reference sequence). CDR3 sequence: CASSITLAGGPHEQYY. CDR3 bases: TGTGCCAGTAGTATTACCCTAGCGGGAGGGCCCCACGAGCAGTACTAC.

This clonotype was seen only a few times. This chain connects TRBV20-1 to TRBJ2-7; D tentatively fits TRBD1 or TRBD2 (5 bases each). CDR1 is DFQATT, CDR2 SNEGSKA, per germline (reference sequence). This CDR3 spans 16 amino acids. V was cut by 3 bases and J by 0 bases, with 18 bases left in between. The CDR3 DNA sequence: TGCAGTGCTAGTGCTCCGGGACGGAGAAGCTCCTACGAGCAGTACTTC. Its translation is CSASAPGRRSSYEQYF.

The chain combines TRBV12-3 or TRBV12-4 with TRBJ2-1, with D perhaps matching TRBD1 or TRBD2 (7 bases each). The germline V and J ends were trimmed by 8 bases and 0 bases, with 26 bases remaining between them. The CDR3 runs 19 residues. For the CDR3, the DNA is TGTGCCAGCTCATACCTACCGGGCTCAGGGGGGGGCTCCTACAATGAGCAGTTCTTC. Translating it yields CASSYLPGSGGGSYNEQFF.

Ten or more counts support this clonotype. The CDR3 here is CASSQGQWGLAGADTQYF. The CDR3 coding sequence is TGCGCCAGCAGCCAAGGTCAATGGGGACTAGCGGGGGCAGATACGCAGTATTTT. The chain couples TRBV4-3 to TRBJ2-3, with 14 bases that match TRBD2. V dropped 1 base and J dropped 4; count of bases not matched to a gene: 7. Germline V gene data show CDR1 as LGHNA and CDR2 as YSLEER. CDR3 size: 18 residues.

The sample holds many counts of this clonotype. This chain links TRBV5-1 with TRBJ2-2, with TRBD1 identical over 8 bases. After removal of 3 bases from V and 2 bases from J, the junction contained 6 bases not matched to a gene. The CDR3 runs to 16 residues. Germline values: CDR1 SGHRS, CDR2 YFSETQ. CDR3 bases: TGCGCCAGCAGCTATACAGGGGGACCAAACACCGGGGAGCTGTTTTTT. Amino acid sequence: CASSYTGGPNTGELFF.

This clonotype was observed a handful of times. J is TRBJ2-7 and V is TRBV9; D is uncertain. CDR1 is SGDLS, CDR2 YYNGEE, per germline. There are 16 residues in the CDR3. V shed 0 bases and J shed 6 bases, with 19 bases lying between them. For the CDR3, the DNA is TGTGCCAGCAGCGTAGCCCCCACCGGCAGCAAGTTCGAGCAGTACTTC. As protein: CASSVAPTGSKFEQYF.

The V gene is TRBV29-1, the J gene TRBJ2-5; a weak D match, TRBD2 (7 bases). Germline values: CDR1 SQVTM, CDR2 ANQGSEA. The CDR3 length is 13 residues. Trimming removed 7 bases at V and 9 bases at J, with 21 bases between. The CDR3 coding sequence is TGCAGCGCGAAAACAGGGTTTCGGGAGGCCCAGTACTTC. Protein product: CSAKTGFREAQYF.

This clonotype was observed a handful of times. J is TRBJ2-7 and V is TRBV7-6; 7 positions match TRBD2. In germline, CDR1 is SGHVS, CDR2 FNYEAQ. The V and J ends lost 9 bases and 5 bases, in that order; junction bases with no gene match: 16. The CDR3 contains 15 residues. For the CDR3, the DNA is TGTGCCAGGTACCTGACTAGCCATAGGAAACACGAGCAGTACTTC. Amino acid sequence: CARYLTSHRKHEQYF.

This clonotype was counted between two and nine times. The chain is built from TRBV6-2 or TRBV6-3 and TRBJ2-7, with unresolved D. Germline CDR1 reads MNHEY; CDR2 reads SVGEGT. V was cut by 2 bases and J by 5 bases, with 7 bases left in between. The CDR3 has 12 amino acids. The CDR3 region is CASSYDWDEQYF. The CDR3 DNA sequence: TGTGCCAGCAGTTACGATTGGGACGAGCAGTACTTC.

At least ten counts were recorded for this clonotype. The chain couples TRBV10-3 to TRBJ2-3, with D perhaps matching TRBD2 (7 bases). The CDR3 extends over 16 amino acids. The germline V and J ends were trimmed by 2 bases and 0 bases, with 12 bases remaining between them. The germline CDR1 and CDR2 sequences are ENHRY and SYGVKD. The CDR3 DNA is TGTGCCATCAGTGAGATGGCGGGGGCGAGCACAGATACGCAGTATTTT. Protein sequence: CAISEMAGASTDTQYF.

The rearrangement uses TRBV20-1 and TRBJ2-5, with 11 bases identical to TRBD2. The germline gives CDR1 DFQATT, CDR2 SNEGSKA (reference sequence). The J segment lost 4 bases and the V segment lost 6 bases, leaving 10 bases of the junction unmatched. This CDR3 spans 15 amino acids. CDR3 bases: TGCAGTGCGCCTACTAGCGGGAGTTGGGGAGAGACCCAGTACTTC. Translating gives CSAPTSGSWGETQYF.

This chain connects TRBV11-2 to TRBJ2-3, with TRBD2 matching 7 bases. This CDR3 region has 18 residues. The germline V gene has CDR1 SGHAT and CDR2 FQNNGV. J was trimmed by 0 bases and V by 1 base; bases with no gene match: 10. CDR3 nucleotide sequence: TGTGCCAGCAGCTTAGGGTGGGGCGGGAGAACTAGCACAGATACGCAGTATTTT. Protein product: CASSLGWGGRTSTDTQYF.

This clonotype appeared a few times. CDR3: CASSLMRGNTEAFF. The DNA of the CDR3 is TGTGCCAGCAGCTTGATGCGGGGTAACACTGAAGCTTTCTTT. This chain links TRBV5-5 with TRBJ1-1; unclear D gene. Germline V gives CDR1 SGHKS, CDR2 YYEKEE (reference sequence). Trimming stripped 1 base from V and 2 bases from J, with 9 bases between. CDR3 size: 14 residues.

The chain recombines TRBV12-3 or TRBV12-4 with TRBJ1-3; D is possibly TRBD1 (5 bases). The CDR3 spans 13 residues. V lost 3 bases to trimming and J lost 6 bases, with 9 bases between them. CDR3 DNA: TGTGCCAGCAGTTTTGGGGCGAAAAACACCATATATTTT. This codes for CASSFGAKNTIYF.

J is TRBJ1-2 and V is TRBV12-3 or TRBV12-4; D not resolved. The length of the CDR3 is 11 residues. Trimming shortened V by 3 bases and J by 9 bases, and 8 bases separated the two germline ends. The CDR3 DNA follows: TGTGCCAGCAGTTTGGGAGAGCGCTACACCTTC. Translating gives CASSLGERYTF.

This clonotype was observed at least ten times. The chain combines TRBV7-9 with TRBJ2-1; maybe TRBD1 (6 bases). The CDR3 extends over 16 amino acids. Germline V gene sequence: CDR1 SEHNR, CDR2 FQNEAQ (reference sequence). V dropped 3 bases and J dropped 3 bases, with 15 bases sitting between them. The CDR3 protein is CASSFETGGYYNEQFF. CDR3 nucleotide sequence: TGTGCCAGCAGCTTTGAGACAGGTGGATACTACAATGAGCAGTTCTTC.

This clonotype was seen only a few times. The V call is TRBV27, the J call TRBJ2-7; D may be TRBD1 (5 bases). The V end was cut by 6 bases, the J end by 2 bases, with 14 bases between. Germline V gene sequence: CDR1 MNHEY, CDR2 SMNVEV (reference sequence). The CDR3 totals 14 residues. The CDR3 DNA is TGTGCCAGCAGCCGAACAGGATTCCCCTACGAGCAGTACTTC. This translates into CASSRTGFPYEQYF.

This clonotype has ten or more counts. CDR3 nucleotides: TGTGCCAGCAGCCCGGGGACTAGCGGGAGGGCCTTATACAATGAGCAGTTCTTC. Encoded protein: CASSPGTSGRALYNEQFF. The rearrangement joins TRBV11-1 to TRBJ2-1; TRBD2 matches at 16 bases. J gave up 4 bases and V 5 bases, and 8 bases lay outside the gene matches. Germline V lookup: CDR1 SGHAT, CDR2 FQDESV (reference sequence). The CDR3 extends over 18 amino acids.

The chain couples TRBV7-8 to TRBJ1-6; a weak D match, TRBD1 (5 bases). V lost 5 bases and J 7 bases, leaving 18 bases between the germline ends. There are 16 residues in the CDR3. Looked up from germline, CDR1 is SGHVS and CDR2 is FQNEAQ. This CDR3 is CASSPEGRQANSPLHF. In DNA, the CDR3 is TGTGCCAGCAGCCCAGAGGGGCGGCAGGCGAATTCACCCCTCCACTTT.

The chain joins TRBV7-9 to TRBJ2-4; a weak D match, TRBD1 (5 bases). Germline V lookup: CDR1 SEHNR, CDR2 FQNEAQ (reference sequence). Trimming removed 0 bases at V and 6 bases at J, with 15 bases between. The CDR3 contains 16 residues. The CDR3 sequence: CASSLAQGVPGNIQYF. The CDR3 nucleotides are TGTGCCAGCAGCTTAGCGCAGGGTGTTCCAGGAAACATTCAGTACTTC.

This clonotype was recorded a few times. V is TRBV12-3 or TRBV12-4 and J is TRBJ1-3; D unclear. This CDR3 is built from 15 residues. V lost 0 bases, J lost 4 bases, and 10 bases lay in between. CDR3 protein: CASSLAHGLGNTIYF. The CDR3 DNA follows: TGTGCCAGCAGTTTAGCGCACGGACTGGGAAACACCATATATTTT.

Only a few counts were recorded for this clonotype. J is TRBJ2-4 and V is TRBV27, with D perhaps TRBD2 (5 bases). Trimming took off 3 bases at V and 1 base at J, with 13 bases between the two ends. The CDR3 sequence is 16 residues long. Germline lookup yields CDR1 MNHEY and CDR2 SMNVEV (reference sequence). CDR3 sequence: CASSLARGWAKNIQYF. Here the CDR3 DNA reads TGTGCCAGCAGTTTGGCCCGGGGTTGGGCCAAAAACATTCAGTACTTC.